A single sample gave rise to the 9 T cell receptor beta chains below, sequenced in a study of OX40 agonist ivuxolimab in advanced cancers. Data came from immunoSEQ multiplex PCR; TCRdb stores just in-frame clones and leaves some out. The sample contains some 55,000 clones, around 84% of which appear only once. Sequencing used CD4+ or CD8+ T cells sorted from blood, obtained in a trial of the OX40 agonist ivuxolimab. All receptors come from an adult with an advanced solid tumor such as melanoma, head and neck, liver or kidney cancer.

This chain connects TRBV4-2 to TRBJ1-4; D uncertain. Trimming shortened V by 0 bases and J by 10 bases, and 15 bases separated the two germline ends. Germline V CDR1 and CDR2: LGHNA, YNFKEQ. This CDR3 has 15 residues. CDR3 protein: CASSQEIGVGRKLFF. CDR3 sequence (DNA): TGTGCCAGCAGCCAAGAAATCGGAGTGGGAAGAAAACTGTTTTTT.

The chain uses TRBV5-1 and TRBJ2-1; D is perhaps TRBD1 (6 bases). Germline values: CDR1 SGHRS, CDR2 YFSETQ. Trimming left V 4 bases short and J 3 bases short, with 20 bases between. The CDR3 sequence is 17 residues long. The CDR3 protein is CASSQNPHATGYNEQFF. In nucleotides, the CDR3 is TGCGCCAGCAGCCAAAACCCCCATGCGACAGGCTACAATGAGCAGTTCTTC.

The chain employs TRBV13 and TRBJ2-7; 7 nucleotides agree with TRBD2. The V gene end was trimmed by 4 bases and the J gene end by 0 bases; junction bases not matched to a gene: 12. This CDR3 region has 17 residues. Germline values: CDR1 PRHDT, CDR2 FYEKMQ (reference sequence). Here the CDR3 reads CASSYPVTSSSSYEQYF. The CDR3 DNA sequence: TGTGCCAGCAGCTACCCGGTGACTAGCTCTAGCTCCTACGAGCAGTACTTC.

The V gene is TRBV7-8, the J gene TRBJ1-2; TRBD1 is a possible D gene (6 bases). Trimming shortened V by 5 bases and J by 7 bases, and 17 bases separated the two germline ends. This CDR3 is 14 amino acids long. Germline V gives CDR1 SGHVS, CDR2 FQNEAQ. The CDR3 DNA follows: TGTGCCAGCAGCGACACAGGGTTTCGGTCTGGCTACACCTTC. Encoded protein: CASSDTGFRSGYTF.

The chain uses TRBV28 and TRBJ1-4; weak D call: TRBD1 (5 bases). The CDR3 is 15 amino acids. Per the germline V gene, CDR1 is MDHEN and CDR2 is SYDVKM. Trimming removed 2 bases at V and 8 bases at J, with 15 bases between. DNA for the CDR3: TGTGCCAGCAGTTTAAATCAGGGCGTATACGAAAAACTGTTTTTT. Translation gives CASSLNQGVYEKLFF.

The rearrangement links TRBV9 to TRBJ2-3; TRBD2 might be the D (6 bases). Germline V CDR1 and CDR2: SGDLS, YYNGEE. The CDR3 consists of 15 residues. The germline V and J ends were trimmed by 0 bases and 2 bases, with 10 bases remaining between them. CDR3 sequence: CASSVGAGNTDTQYF. CDR3 nucleotide sequence: TGTGCCAGCAGCGTAGGGGCGGGAAACACAGATACGCAGTATTTT.

The CDR3: CAWSDGGNTEAFF. The CDR3 nucleotides are TGTGCCTGGAGTGATGGGGGGAACACTGAAGCTTTCTTT. The rearrangement uses TRBV30 and TRBJ1-1, with a tentative D call TRBD1 (5 bases). CDR3 length: 13 residues. Germline V gene data show CDR1 as GTSNPN and CDR2 as SVGIG (reference sequence). V lost 1 base and J lost 1, with 7 bases in between. The whole variable domain, filled in from reference TRBV30 and TRBJ1-1, reads SQTIHQWPATLVQPVGSPLSLECTVEGTSNPNLYWYRQAAGRGLQLLFYSVGIGQISSEVPQNLSASRPQDRQFILSSKKLLLSDSGFYLCAWSDGGNTEAFFGQGTRLTVV.

This chain joins TRBV2 and TRBJ2-1; D might be TRBD1 (5 bases). From germline, CDR1 is SNHLY and CDR2 FYNNEI. The CDR3 runs 15 residues. Trimming shortened V by 3 bases and J by 3 bases, and 12 bases separated the two germline ends. CDR3 region: CASSEEQVDYNEQFF. In DNA, the CDR3 is TGTGCCAGCAGTGAGGAACAGGTGGACTACAATGAGCAGTTCTTC.

The chain recombines TRBV6-5 with TRBJ2-7; D uncertain. The CDR3 runs 12 residues. Germline V gives CDR1 MNHEY, CDR2 SVGAGI. V lost 5 bases and J 4 bases, leaving 9 bases between the germline ends. CDR3 DNA: TGTGCCAGCAGTGAAGCAGCGTACGAGCAGTACTTC. It is translated as CASSEAAYEQYF.